This TCR beta chain was sequenced during a study of blood T cells in healthy people across ages. A note on this clonotype: At one end the junction does not follow the germline gene, possibly because of a read error.

CDR3 length: 14 amino acids. A sample-barcoded 5' primer and a J-beta primer mix were used in a second PCR of roughly 7 to 12 cycles. Sequencing yielded, for each sample, at least 2.5 million paired-end reads carrying CDR3. TCRdb itself ran the 5' RACE reads through MiXCR, one entry per CDR3 protein. This sample carries hundreds of thousands of distinct CDR3 sequences, approximately 21% of them seen once, and the ten largest clones take roughly 3.6%. The rearrangement joins TRBV12-3 or TRBV12-4 to TRBJ2-1, with D perhaps TRBD1 or TRBD2 (5 bases each). Sample: blood. The sequence derives from a man aged 70 or older in good health. The CDR3 DNA is TGTGCCAGCAGCTCACCCGGGACGGGCAATGAGCGGTTCTTC. Residues: CASSSPGTGNERFF.